This entry lists 18 T cell receptor beta chains sequenced from one sample in a study of blood T cell repertoires in COVID-19. Assay: immunoSEQ multiplex PCR; the TCRdb copy retains only in-frame clones and omits some. The data show about 220,000 clones, with approximately 90% seen just once and less than 4.5% held by the top ten. The sequenced sample consisted of PBMCs or T cells enriched from blood (not recorded which). The receptors shown here come from a woman aged 40 to 50 with acute COVID-19.

This chain links TRBV27 with TRBJ2-1; 12 bases fit TRBD2. Per germline, CDR1 MNHEY and CDR2 SMNVEV (reference sequence). This CDR3 comprises 18 residues. V lost 7 bases and J lost 7; bases outside the gene matches: 17. CDR3 amino acids: CASNGGQGWLAGGNEQFF. For the CDR3, the DNA is TGTGCCAGCAATGGAGGACAGGGGTGGCTAGCGGGGGGGAATGAGCAGTTCTTC.

The CDR3 coding sequence is TGCGCCAGCAGCTTGACGAAGGGGGCCAGTACCGGGGAGCTGTTTTTT. It codes for CASSLTKGASTGELFF. J is TRBJ2-2 and V is TRBV5-1, with TRBD1 matching 7 bases. J lost 5 bases, V lost 1 base, and 8 bases had no gene match. The CDR3 covers 16 residues. Germline V lookup: CDR1 SGHRS, CDR2 YFSETQ.

The chain uses TRBV5-1 and TRBJ1-2, with 12 positions matching TRBD1. The CDR3 spans 15 residues. With V trimmed by 3 bases and J by 2 bases, 2 bases remained unmatched. The germline gives CDR1 SGHRS, CDR2 YFSETQ. The CDR3 sequence is CASSWGTGGNYGYTF. In DNA, the CDR3 is TGCGCCAGCAGCTGGGGGACAGGGGGCAACTATGGCTACACCTTC.

The chain is built from TRBV27 and TRBJ1-2, with D maybe TRBD1 (5 bases). The germline V and J ends were trimmed by 6 bases and 8 bases, with 16 bases remaining between them. This CDR3 contains 13 residues. Germline V gene lookup returns CDR1 MNHEY and CDR2 SMNVEV (reference sequence). This chain's CDR3 is CASSLLMGQGYTF. Here the CDR3 DNA reads TGTGCCAGCAGCCTACTCATGGGGCAGGGCTACACCTTC.

The chain joins TRBV7-3 to TRBJ2-1; TRBD2 is a possible D gene (7 bases). Trimming cost V 2 bases and J 7 bases, with 18 bases left between them. The CDR3 is 16 amino acids. Germline loops: CDR1 SGHTA, CDR2 FQGTGA. CDR3 region: CASSLSGGALLNEQFF. The CDR3 DNA sequence: TGTGCCAGCAGCTTATCTGGGGGGGCCTTATTGAATGAGCAGTTCTTC.

This clone was seen once. The chain couples TRBV29-1 to TRBJ1-2, with TRBD1 as a possible D gene (5 bases). The ends were cut back, 1 base at V and 1 base at J, with 19 bases in the middle. Germline CDR1 is SQVTM and CDR2 is ANQGSEA. The CDR3 runs to 17 residues. The CDR3 loop reads CSVEGVSQDIYNYGYTF. Here the CDR3 DNA reads TGCAGCGTTGAAGGGGTATCCCAGGACATCTATAACTATGGCTACACCTTC.

The chain joins TRBV13 to TRBJ2-6, with a tentative D call TRBD2 (6 bases). Per the germline V gene, CDR1 is PRHDT and CDR2 is FYEKMQ (reference sequence). This CDR3 has 15 residues. Trimming stripped 3 bases from V and 0 bases from J, with 6 bases between. CDR3 residues: CASSLGGSGANVLTF. CDR3 DNA: TGTGCCAGCAGCTTGGGGGGCTCTGGGGCCAACGTCCTGACTTTC.

This chain links TRBV7-9 with TRBJ1-5; D call uncertain. CDR1 is SEHNR, CDR2 FQNEAQ, per germline (reference sequence). This CDR3 contains 12 residues. Deletions cut 1 base from V and 9 bases from J, with 7 bases between. The CDR3 coding sequence is TGTGCCAGCAGCTTAGGGGGAGGGCCCCAGCATTTT. The encoded protein is CASSLGGGPQHF. Supplemented by reference TRBV7-9 and TRBJ1-5, the full variable domain reads DTGVSQNPRHKITKRGQNVTFRCDPISEHNRLYWYRQTLGQGPEFLTYFQNEAQLEKSRLLSDRFSAERPKGSFSTLEIQRTEQGDSAMYLCASSLGGGPQHFGDGTRLSIL.

V gene TRBV5-4 combines with J gene TRBJ1-4; D is unresolved. Trimming cost V 4 bases and J 3 bases, with 10 bases left between them. The CDR3 consists of 14 residues. Germline V gives CDR1 SGHNT, CDR2 YYREEE (reference sequence). The DNA for the CDR3 is TGTGCCAGCAGCACGCGGGCCCCTAATGAAAAACTGTTTTTT. Residues: CASSTRAPNEKLFF.

In its sample, this clone was seen a few times. The chain links TRBV4-2 to TRBJ1-2, with a possible D match to TRBD1 (5 bases). Germline assignment: CDR1 LGHNA and CDR2 YNFKEQ. V was clipped by 1 base and J by 4 bases, with 7 bases between them. The CDR3 sequence is 13 residues long. The CDR3 loop is CASSQAGVYGYTF. CDR3 nucleotides: TGTGCCAGCAGCCAAGCGGGGGTCTATGGCTACACCTTC.

The chain carries TRBV19 and TRBJ1-2, with D possibly being TRBD1 (5 bases). The germline V gene encodes CDR1 LNHDA and CDR2 SQIVND (reference sequence). Trimming pared 0 bases from V and 6 bases from J, leaving 20 bases between. The CDR3 extends over 17 amino acids. CDR3 sequence (DNA): TGTGCCAGTAGTATAGACCTACAGACAGCTACGTCCCATGGCTACACCTTC. As protein: CASSIDLQTATSHGYTF.

The chain couples TRBV2 to TRBJ1-1; 7 positions agree with TRBD1. CDR3 size: 13 residues. The V segment lost 8 bases and the J segment 1 base; nucleotides outside the gene matches: 4. Germline CDR1 and CDR2: SNHLY and FYNNEI. The CDR3 region has the DNA TGTGCCAGCCCTACAGGGGCGAACACTGAAGCTTTCTTT. Its protein product is CASPTGANTEAFF.

J is TRBJ2-5 and V is TRBV14; D possibly corresponds to TRBD1 (6 bases). CDR3 length equals 17 residues. In germline, CDR1 is SGHDN, CDR2 FVKESK. Trimming took off 4 bases at V and 3 bases at J, with 21 bases between the two ends. The CDR3 DNA sequence: TGTGCCAGCAGCCTCGCCGTAACAGGGAGTGGCGAAGAGACCCAGTACTTC. Protein: CASSLAVTGSGEETQYF.

The chain carries TRBV9 and TRBJ1-6; 11 bases align to TRBD1. This CDR3 comprises 15 residues. The ends lost 3 bases at V and 10 bases at J; junction bases unmatched: 6. Germline V lookup: CDR1 SGDLS, CDR2 YYNGEE. For the CDR3, the DNA is TGTGCCAGCAGCGCCGGACAGGGGGCAGGCTCACCCCTCCACTTT. Translated: CASSAGQGAGSPLHF.

V gene TRBV12-3 or TRBV12-4 combines with J gene TRBJ2-2; D ambiguous. Trimming took 5 bases from V and 7 from J, leaving 5 bases between them. The CDR3 runs 11 residues. CDR3 sequence reads: CASSTSGELFF. CDR3 nucleotides: TGTGCCAGCAGTACAAGCGGGGAGCTGTTTTTT.

The V gene is TRBV7-2, the J gene TRBJ2-2; D uncertain. Trimming pared 7 bases from V and 3 bases from J, leaving 12 bases between. Germline V lookup: CDR1 SGHTA, CDR2 FQGNSA. This CDR3 spans 14 amino acids. CDR3 residues: CASTPGSYTGELFF. The CDR3 DNA is TGTGCCAGCACTCCGGGTTCGTACACCGGGGAGCTGTTTTTT.

In this sample, this clone turned up once. V and J are TRBV10-1 and TRBJ2-7, with TRBD2 matching 14 bases. The CDR3 runs 23 residues. Germline V gene lookup returns CDR1 WNHNN and CDR2 SYGVQD (reference sequence). With V trimmed by 9 bases and J by 3 bases, 31 bases remained unmatched. The CDR3 protein is CARQFKGLTSGGAVFIKGYEQYV. DNA for the CDR3: TGCGCCAGGCAATTCAAGGGGTTGACTAGCGGGGGGGCAGTCTTCATTAAGGGCTACGAGCAGTACGTC.

This chain joins TRBV7-3 and TRBJ2-2; 13 bases map to TRBD2. Looked up from germline, CDR1 is SGHTA and CDR2 is FQGTGA. The V segment lost 4 bases and the J segment 5 bases; nucleotides outside the gene matches: 13. The CDR3 contains 19 residues. CDR3 DNA sequence: TGTGCCAGCAGCTCCGACGGACTAGCGGGGGCCACAGGAACCGGGGAGCTGTTTTTT. This gives the protein CASSSDGLAGATGTGELFF.